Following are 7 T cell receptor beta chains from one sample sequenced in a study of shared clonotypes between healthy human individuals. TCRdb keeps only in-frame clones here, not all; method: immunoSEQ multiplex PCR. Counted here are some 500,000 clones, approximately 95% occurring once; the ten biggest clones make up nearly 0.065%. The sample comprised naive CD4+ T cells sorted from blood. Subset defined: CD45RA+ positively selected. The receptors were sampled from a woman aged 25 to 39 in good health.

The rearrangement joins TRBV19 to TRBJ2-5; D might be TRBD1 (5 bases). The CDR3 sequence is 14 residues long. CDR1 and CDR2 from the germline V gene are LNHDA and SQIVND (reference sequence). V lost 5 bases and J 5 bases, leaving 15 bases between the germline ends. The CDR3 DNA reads TGTGCCAGTAGTCACGCAGGGATGGGGGAGACCCAGTACTTC. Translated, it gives CASSHAGMGETQYF.

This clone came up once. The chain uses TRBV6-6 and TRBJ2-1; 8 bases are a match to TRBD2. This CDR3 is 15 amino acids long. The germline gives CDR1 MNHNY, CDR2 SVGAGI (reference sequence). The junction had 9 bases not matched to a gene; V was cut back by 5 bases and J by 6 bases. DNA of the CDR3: TGTGCCAGCAGTCCCACGGGCGGGAGGTTCAATGAGCAGTTCTTC. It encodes CASSPTGGRFNEQFF.

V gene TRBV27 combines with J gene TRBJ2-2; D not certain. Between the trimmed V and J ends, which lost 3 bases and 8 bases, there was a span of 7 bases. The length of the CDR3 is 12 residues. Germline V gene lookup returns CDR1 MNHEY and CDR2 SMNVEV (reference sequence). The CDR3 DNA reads TGTGCCAGCAGTTTTTCCGATGGGGAGCTGTTTTTT. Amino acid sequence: CASSFSDGELFF.

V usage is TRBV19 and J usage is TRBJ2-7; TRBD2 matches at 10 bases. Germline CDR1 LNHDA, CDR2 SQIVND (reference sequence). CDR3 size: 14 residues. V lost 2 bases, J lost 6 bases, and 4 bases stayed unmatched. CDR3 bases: TGTGCCAGTAGTATACTAGCGGGAGTAACCGAGCAGTACTTC. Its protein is CASSILAGVTEQYF.

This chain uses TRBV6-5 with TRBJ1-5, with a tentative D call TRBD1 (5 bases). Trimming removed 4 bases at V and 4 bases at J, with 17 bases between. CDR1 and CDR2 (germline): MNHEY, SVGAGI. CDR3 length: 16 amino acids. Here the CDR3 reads CASSSLKDKANQPQHF. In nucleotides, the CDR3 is TGTGCCAGCAGTTCTCTTAAGGACAAGGCTAATCAGCCCCAGCATTTT.

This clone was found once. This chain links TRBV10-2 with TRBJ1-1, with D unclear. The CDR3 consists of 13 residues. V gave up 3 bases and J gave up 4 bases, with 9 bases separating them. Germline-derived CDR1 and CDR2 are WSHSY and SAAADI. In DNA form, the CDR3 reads TGCGCCAGCAGTGATGCGTGGGGCACTGAAGCTTTCTTT. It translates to CASSDAWGTEAFF.

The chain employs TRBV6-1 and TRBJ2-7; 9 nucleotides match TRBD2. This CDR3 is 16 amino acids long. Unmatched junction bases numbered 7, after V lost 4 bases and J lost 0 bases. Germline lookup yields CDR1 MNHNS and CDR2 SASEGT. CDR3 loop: CASSAAVSGSSYEQYF. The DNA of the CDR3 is TGTGCCAGCAGTGCCGCCGTTAGCGGGAGCTCCTACGAGCAGTACTTC.